Listed below are T cell receptor beta chains from one sample, sequenced in a study of cytotoxic CD8 clonotypes in ibrutinib-treated CLL. This table comes from immunoSEQ multiplex PCR, and its TCRdb copy is limited to in-frame clones, with some not included. The repertoire consists of around 20,000 clones, with more than 65% occurring once and the leading ten covering 4.5% to 7%. The specimen comprised PBMCs, sampled before ibrutinib treatment. Every receptor here comes from a human donor with chronic lymphocytic leukemia. CDR3s include the opening cysteine and the closing phenylalanine or tryptophan. D genes are given only for firm matches. Not all rows give a size; the values are once, few, many and, for expanded clones, a class.

J | D | size | V | CDR3 | DNA
TRBJ2-2 | TRBD1 | - | TRBV5-1 | CASSQGAGELFF | TGCGCCAGCAGCCAGGGGGCCGGGGAGCTGTTTTTT
TRBJ2-6 | - | once | TRBV11-2 | CASSLVLRRAAGANVLTF | TGTGCCAGCAGCTTAGTCCTCCGCAGGGCAGCTGGGGCCAACGTCCTGACTTTC
TRBJ1-1 | - | - | TRBV4-2 | CASSQGEALGTEAFF | TGTGCCAGCAGCCAAGGGGAGGCATTGGGCACTGAAGCTTTCTTT
TRBJ1-2 | - | - | TRBV6-5 | CASRSTGFFGYTF | TGTGCCAGCAGGTCAACAGGATTCTTTGGCTACACCTTC
TRBJ2-5 | TRBD2 | once | TRBV7-9 | CASSLGLAWGLAGEETQYF | TGTGCCAGCAGCTTAGGACTCGCTTGGGGACTAGCGGGGGAAGAGACCCAGTACTTC
TRBJ2-3 | TRBD2 | - | TRBV10-3 | CAISRGLAGGPGDTQYF | TGTGCCATCAGTCGGGGACTAGCGGGGGGGCCGGGAGATACGCAGTATTTT
TRBJ1-1 | - | - | TRBV27 | CASSFGRVAREAFF | TGTGCCAGCAGTTTCGGCAGGGTAGCCCGTGAAGCTTTCTTT
TRBJ2-2 | TRBD2 | - | TRBV5-4 | CASNLAGAFTGELFF | TGTGCCAGCAACCTAGCGGGTGCCTTCACCGGGGAGCTGTTTTTT
TRBJ1-5 | - | - | TRBV7-8 | CASSPGGGPNQPQHF | TGTGCCAGCAGCCCAGGCGGGGGTCCCAATCAGCCCCAGCATTTT
TRBJ2-3 | - | - | TRBV6-1 | CAGMPMGEDTQYF | TGTGCAGGAATGCCCATGGGGGAGGATACGCAGTATTTT
TRBJ2-1 | - | - | TRBV6-6 | CASSYGSNPYNEQFF | TGTGCCAGCAGTTATGGGTCTAACCCATACAATGAGCAGTTCTTC
TRBJ2-6 | - | - | TRBV19 | CASSIFWHSGANVLTF | TGTGCCAGTAGTATATTTTGGCACTCTGGGGCCAACGTCCTGACTTTC
TRBJ1-2 | - | - | TRBV30 | CAWGKRDRYREGYTF | TGTGCCTGGGGAAAAAGGGACCGATATCGAGAGGGCTACACCTTC
TRBJ2-1 | - | - | TRBV2 | CASSEARVGEQFF | TGTGCCAGCAGTGAAGCGCGGGTTGGTGAGCAGTTCTTC
TRBJ2-7 | - | - | TRBV18 | CASSRPPYEQYF | TGTGCCAGCTCACGCCCCCCGTACGAGCAGTACTTC
TRBJ2-3 | - | - | TRBV19 | CASSRNRATDTQYF | TGTGCCAGTAGTAGGAATAGGGCCACAGATACGCAGTATTTT
TRBJ2-5 | - | - | TRBV4-3 | CASSQRVVGETQYF | TGCGCCAGCAGCCAGAGGGTAGTAGGGGAGACCCAGTACTTC
TRBJ1-2 | - | - | TRBV4-3 | CASSQERGFDYGYTF | TGCGCCAGCAGCCAAGAACGGGGGTTTGACTATGGCTACACCTTC
TRBJ2-4 | TRBD1 | - | TRBV12-5 | CASGPGQGTLAKNIQYF | TGTGCTAGTGGACCGGGACAGGGGACCCTAGCCAAAAACATTCAGTACTTC
TRBJ1-3 | TRBD1 | - | TRBV25-1 | CASSGQGYGNTIYF | TGTGCCAGCAGTGGACAGGGGTACGGAAACACCATATATTTT
TRBJ2-5 | - | - | TRBV7-5 | CVRSLATDQETQYF | TGTGTCAGAAGCTTAGCAACGGATCAAGAGACCCAGTACTTC
TRBJ2-1 | - | - | TRBV2 | CASSVGGPSYNEQFF | TGTGCCAGCAGCGTAGGGGGGCCCTCCTACAATGAGCAGTTCTTC
TRBJ2-7 | - | - | TRBV5-1 | CASSLEPQGGRHEQYF | TGCGCCAGCAGCTTGGAACCGCAGGGAGGAAGGCACGAGCAGTACTTC
TRBJ2-7 | - | - | TRBV6-1 | CASSVQSSGVRSSYEQYF | TGTGCCAGCAGTGTCCAGAGTTCCGGGGTTCGAAGCTCCTACGAGCAGTACTTC
TRBJ2-2 | TRBD2 | - | TRBV4-1 | CASSPFASGRNTGELFF | TGCGCCAGCAGCCCGTTTGCTAGCGGGAGGAACACCGGGGAGCTGTTTTTT
TRBJ1-2 | - | - | TRBV9 | CASSEQDIGNYGYTF | TGTGCCAGCAGCGAACAAGACATCGGGAACTATGGCTACACCTTC
TRBJ2-2 | - | - | TRBV29-1 | CSVTEGGTGELFF | TGCAGCGTTACAGAGGGGGGCACCGGGGAGCTGTTTTTT
TRBJ2-4 | - | - | TRBV5-1 | CASSLGQDKNIQYF | TGCGCCAGCAGCTTGGGTCAAGATAAAAACATTCAGTACTTC
TRBJ2-3 | TRBD2 | - | TRBV7-2 | CASSLRAGSGWASTDTQYF | TGTGCCAGCAGCCTTAGAGCTGGTAGCGGGTGGGCTAGCACAGATACGCAGTATTTT
TRBJ1-6 | - | few | TRBV5-5 | CASSFGQGNSPLHF | TGTGCCAGCAGCTTCGGGCAGGGGAATTCACCCCTCCACTTT
TRBJ2-3 | TRBD2 | - | TRBV6-4 | CASSHTGGSDTQYF | TGTGCCAGCAGCCACACGGGAGGGTCAGATACGCAGTATTTT
TRBJ2-3 | TRBD2 | - | TRBV7-9 | CASSSPSGSSTDTQYF | TGTGCCAGCAGCTCCCCTAGCGGAAGTAGCACAGATACGCAGTATTTT
TRBJ2-7 | - | once | TRBV5-4 | CASSSPYYEQYF | TGTGCCAGCAGCTCACCCTACTACGAGCAGTACTTC
TRBJ1-2 | - | - | TRBV9 | CASHSSGGEAGYTF | TGTGCCAGCCACTCCTCCGGTGGGGAGGCTGGCTACACCTTC
TRBJ2-7 | TRBD1 | - | TRBV28 | CASSSPRAGGMYEQYF | TGTGCCAGCAGTTCCCCCCGGGCAGGGGGCATGTACGAGCAGTACTTC
TRBJ1-4 | TRBD1 | - | TRBV6-6 | CASSYSGTVDEKLFF | TGTGCCAGCAGTTACTCCGGGACAGTGGATGAAAAACTGTTTTTT
TRBJ1-4 | - | - | TRBV11-2 | CASSLRGDPNEKLFF | TGTGCCAGCAGCTTACGAGGGGATCCGAATGAAAAACTGTTTTTT
TRBJ1-2 | - | - | TRBV5-4 | CASSLADSYGYTF | TGTGCCAGCAGCTTGGCGGACAGCTATGGCTACACCTTC